This T cell receptor beta chain was recorded in a study of Graves' ophthalmopathy and Graves' hyperthyroidism. Amplification of the TCR beta CDR3 regions used RNA transcripts (as template). HTBI-primed RT-PCR formed the first round, and a multiplex PCR formed the second. TCRdb reprocessed the multiplex PCR reads with MiXCR, giving one entry per CDR3 protein. The sample holds about 740,000 distinct CDR3 sequences; 40% are singletons and the top ten take approximately 43%. This CDR3 contains 15 residues. Germline values: CDR1 GTSNPN, CDR2 SVGIG (reference sequence). Germline trimming cut 1 base from V and 4 bases from J; bases unmatched to any gene: 4.

The gene calls are TRBV30 and TRBJ2-6; 7 bases are a match to TRBD1. The sample was peripheral blood. The TCR was taken from an adult man with Graves' ophthalmopathy. The CDR3 DNA reads as TGTGCCTGGAGTGGGGACAGTGCCGGGGCCAACGTCCTGACTTTC. It is translated as CAWSGDSAGANVLTF. Full variable domain (missing parts from reference TRBV30 and TRBJ2-6): SQTIHQWPATLVQPVGSPLSLECTVEGTSNPNLYWYRQAAGRGLQLLFYSVGIGQISSEVPQNLSASRPQDRQFILSSKKLLLSDSGFYLCAWSGDSAGANVLTFGAGSRLTVL.